This TCR beta chain was identified during a study of cytomegalovirus exposure and HLA in healthy donors. Study-level findings and limits: Reportedly, cytomegalovirus status was diagnosed with high sensitivity and specificity.

Trimming shortened V by 5 bases and J by 5 bases, and 18 bases separated the two germline ends. Germline loops: CDR1 SQVTM, CDR2 ANQGSEA. CDR3 size: 14 residues. A word on this clone: Its antigen is as yet unknown.

Primers: 60 Vbeta forward and 13 Jbeta reverse. Produced via immunoSEQ multiplex PCR; TCRdb's table is partial and in-frame only. Its table lists around 140,000 clones. This sequence was found in a man aged 18-30 years in good health and CMV-seronegative. The specimen sequenced was PBMCs. The chain uses TRBV29-1 and TRBJ1-1, with a tentative D call TRBD1 (6 bases). The CDR3 loop reads CSVSIREGGTEAFF. The CDR3 nucleotides read TGCAGCGTTTCGATTAGGGAGGGGGGAACTGAAGCTTTCTTT. The whole variable domain, remainder taken from reference TRBV29-1 and TRBJ1-1, is SAVISQKPSRDICQRGTSLTIQCQVDSQVTMMFWYRQQPGQSLTLIATANQGSEATYESGFVIDKFPISRPNLTFSTLTVSNMSPEDSSIYLCSVSIREGGTEAFFGQGTRLTVV.